Below are 12 T cell receptor beta chains sequenced from a single sample in a study of early stage breast cancer tumors. Assay used: immunoSEQ multiplex PCR; TCRdb lists only in-frame clones, some missing. The sample lists more than 3,000 clones, about 70% occurring once. The specimen was breast tumor tissue. The receptors derive from a person in their 40s with breast cancer.

V and J are TRBV9 and TRBJ2-3; 14 nucleotides line up with TRBD2. V lost 4 bases, J lost 3 bases, and 4 bases stayed unmatched. CDR3 length: 16 residues. Per the germline V gene, CDR1 is SGDLS and CDR2 is YYNGEE. The CDR3 DNA sequence: TGTGCCAGCAGCCCGGGACTAGCGGGAGTTACAGATACGCAGTATTTT. Protein: CASSPGLAGVTDTQYF.

The chain employs TRBV11-3 and TRBJ1-1; D ambiguous. The V end was cut by 2 bases, the J end by 4 bases, with 8 bases between. Germline CDR1 reads SGHNT; CDR2 reads YENEEA. The CDR3 loop spans 13 amino acids. The CDR3 DNA sequence: TGTGCCAGCAGCTTAACAGCGAGCACTGAAGCTTTCTTT. Translated: CASSLTASTEAFF.

This clone was counted a few times. V and J are TRBV18 and TRBJ1-1; D is uncertain. V was trimmed by 3 bases and J by 4 bases, leaving 6 bases between them. CDR1 is KGHSH and CDR2 is LQKENI in the germline V gene. This CDR3 spans 12 amino acids. CDR3 sequence reads: CASSPTATEAFF. The CDR3 DNA reads TGTGCCAGCTCACCTACGGCCACTGAAGCTTTCTTT. The full variable domain, rest sourced from reference TRBV18 and TRBJ1-1, is NAGVMQNPRHLVRRRGQEARLRCSPMKGHSHVYWYRQLPEEGLKFMVYLQKENIIDESGMPKERFSAEFPKEGPSILRIQQVVRGDSAAYFCASSPTATEAFFGQGTRLTVV.

The V gene is TRBV7-3, the J gene TRBJ2-7; 11 bases agree with TRBD2. Germline V lookup: CDR1 SGHTA, CDR2 FQGTGA. This CDR3 is built from 15 residues. The trim removed 5 bases at V and 0 bases at J, leaving 3 bases unmatched. CDR3 amino acids: CASSRGLADSYEQYF. In DNA form, the CDR3 reads TGTGCCAGCAGCCGGGGACTAGCGGACTCCTACGAGCAGTACTTC.

The V call is TRBV5-1, the J call TRBJ2-2; D is ambiguous. CDR3 size: 18 residues. Germline lookup yields CDR1 SGHRS and CDR2 YFSETQ. Deletions cut 4 bases from V and 0 bases from J, with 19 bases between. In nucleotides, the CDR3 is TGCGCCAGCAGCCAAGGGAAGGCGACGTCCACGAACACCGGGGAGCTGTTTTTT. Translating it yields CASSQGKATSTNTGELFF.

The chain couples TRBV6-6 to TRBJ2-7, with D unresolved. This CDR3 region has 14 residues. V lost 6 bases to trimming and J lost 4 bases, with 16 bases between them. Germline-derived CDR1 and CDR2 are MNHNY and SVGAGI (reference sequence). CDR3 region: CASSPRTTSYEQYF. The CDR3 DNA sequence: TGTGCCAGCAGCCCCCGGACCACCTCTTACGAGCAGTACTTC.

This chain uses TRBV18 with TRBJ2-1; 7 nucleotides match TRBD2. Germline V gene data show CDR1 as KGHSH and CDR2 as LQKENI. This CDR3 has 15 residues. With 8 bases clipped from V and 2 bases from J, the junction kept 9 bases outside the gene matches. As DNA, the CDR3 is TGTGCCAGCCCAAGAGCGGGATTAACCTACAATGAGCAGTTCTTC. Translated: CASPRAGLTYNEQFF.

The V gene is TRBV5-4, the J gene TRBJ2-7; 11 bases are a match to TRBD2. V shed 3 bases and J 1 base; nucleotides not matched to a gene: 6. Germline lookup yields CDR1 SGHNT and CDR2 YYREEE (reference sequence). CDR3 size: 16 residues. The CDR3 here is CASSSRTSGFSYEQYF. In nucleotides, the CDR3 is TGTGCCAGCAGCTCGAGGACTAGCGGGTTTTCCTACGAGCAGTACTTC.

The rearrangement joins TRBV30 to TRBJ2-3; 10 positions agree with TRBD2. V lost 2 bases to trimming and J lost 5 bases; unmatched junction nucleotides: 10. Per the germline V gene, CDR1 is GTSNPN and CDR2 is SVGIG (reference sequence). This CDR3 contains 16 residues. CDR3 in amino acids: CAWSTRAGGPVDTQYF. In nucleotides, the CDR3 is TGTGCCTGGAGTACCCGAGCGGGAGGGCCGGTAGATACGCAGTATTTT.

The V and J genes are TRBV2 and TRBJ1-5, with 8 bases lining up with TRBD1. The CDR3 covers 15 residues. Germline values: CDR1 SNHLY, CDR2 FYNNEI. J gave up 0 bases and V 5 bases, and 3 bases lay outside the gene matches. The CDR3 sequence is CASSLDRGSNQPQHF. In DNA, the CDR3 is TGTGCCAGCAGTTTAGACAGGGGTAGCAATCAGCCCCAGCATTTT. Full variable domain (rest looked up from reference TRBV2 and TRBJ1-5): EPEVTQTPSHQVTQMGQEVILRCVPISNHLYFYWYRQILGQKVEFLVSFYNNEISEKSEIFDDQFSVERPDGSNFTLKIRSTKLEDSAMYFCASSLDRGSNQPQHFGDGTRLSIL.

J is TRBJ2-3 and V is TRBV5-1; TRBD2 matches at 9 bases. This CDR3 region has 20 residues. Germline CDR1 and CDR2: SGHRS and YFSETQ. V shed 0 bases, J shed 2 bases, and the junction held 16 bases outside the gene matches. CDR3 in DNA: TGCGCCAGCAGCTTGGGGGGGGGCCCTAGCGGGGCCAAGGACACAGATACGCAGTATTTT. Translating it yields CASSLGGGPSGAKDTDTQYF. The full variable domain, in which reference TRBV5-1 and TRBJ2-3 provide the parts outside the CDR3, is KAGVTQTPRYLIKTRGQQVTLSCSPISGHRSVSWYQQTPGQGLQFLFEYFSETQRNKGNFPGRFSGRQFSNSRSEMNVSTLELGDSALYLCASSLGGGPSGAKDTDTQYFGPGTRLTVL.

The chain uses TRBV5-6 and TRBJ2-7; TRBD1 matches at 9 bases. Unmatched junction bases numbered 9, after V lost 4 bases and J lost 7 bases. The CDR3 totals 14 residues. Looked up from germline, CDR1 is SGHDT and CDR2 is YYEEEE. The CDR3 loop is CASSAYRGRGEQYF. The CDR3 DNA follows: TGTGCCAGCAGCGCTTACAGGGGGCGAGGAGAGCAGTACTTC. The full variable domain, completed using reference TRBV5-6 and TRBJ2-7, is DAGVTQSPTHLIKTRGQQVTLRCSPKSGHDTVSWYQQALGQGPQFIFQYYEEEERQRGNFPDRFSGHQFPNYSSELNVNALLLGDSALYLCASSAYRGRGEQYFGPGTRLTVT.